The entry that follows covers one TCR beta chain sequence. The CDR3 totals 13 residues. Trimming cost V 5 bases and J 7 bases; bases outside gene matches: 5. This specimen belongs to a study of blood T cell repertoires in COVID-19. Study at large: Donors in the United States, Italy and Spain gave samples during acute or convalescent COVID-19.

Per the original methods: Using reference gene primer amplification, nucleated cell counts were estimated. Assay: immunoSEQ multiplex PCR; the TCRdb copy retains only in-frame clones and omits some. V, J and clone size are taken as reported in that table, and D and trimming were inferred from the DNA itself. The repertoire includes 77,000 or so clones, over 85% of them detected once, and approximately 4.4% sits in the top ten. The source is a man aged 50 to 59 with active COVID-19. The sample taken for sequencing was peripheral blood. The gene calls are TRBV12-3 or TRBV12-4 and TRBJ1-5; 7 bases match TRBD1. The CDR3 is CASSTQGTQPQHF. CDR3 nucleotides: TGTGCCAGCAGTACACAGGGGACGCAGCCCCAGCATTTT.